Below, 23 T cell receptor beta chains from the same sample are listed, as sequenced in a study of cytomegalovirus exposure and HLA in healthy donors. PCR was performed using 60 Vbeta and 13 Jbeta primers. Sequencing used immunoSEQ multiplex PCR; TCRdb keeps in-frame clones, though not all of them. The sample yields 75,000 to 95,000 clones, roughly 70% seen once. Sequencing input: PBMCs. These receptors originate from a man between 50 and 59 years old in good health and CMV-seronegative.

The chain has TRBV5-1 and TRBJ2-2; D gene unclear. CDR1 is SGHRS and CDR2 is YFSETQ in the germline V gene. This CDR3 region has 13 residues. V lost 4 bases and J lost 2, with 6 bases in between. The CDR3 spells CASSTRNTGELFF. The CDR3 DNA follows: TGCGCCAGCAGCACGAGAAACACCGGGGAGCTGTTTTTT.

This rearrangement joins TRBV9 to TRBJ2-1, with 7 bases lining up with TRBD2. This CDR3 region has 15 residues. With V trimmed by 0 bases and J by 9 bases, 9 bases remained unmatched. Germline CDR1 reads SGDLS; CDR2 reads YYNGEE. The CDR3 is CASSVGRLASGEQFF. As DNA, the CDR3 is TGTGCCAGCAGCGTAGGTAGACTAGCATCGGGTGAGCAGTTCTTC.

This clone showed up just once. The V call is TRBV19, the J call TRBJ2-5, with 9 bases that match TRBD1. The J segment lost 5 bases and the V segment lost 4 bases, leaving 5 bases of the junction unmatched. Germline lookup yields CDR1 LNHDA and CDR2 SQIVND (reference sequence). CDR3 size: 14 residues. In DNA, the CDR3 is TGTGCCAGTAGTAGCCGGGACAGGGTGGAGACCCAGTACTTC. Amino acids: CASSSRDRVETQYF.

J is TRBJ2-3 and V is TRBV29-1; D is ambiguous. CDR3 size: 13 residues. Between the trimmed V and J ends, which lost 2 bases and 1 base, there was a span of 7 bases. Germline CDR1 reads SQVTM; CDR2 reads ANQGSEA. The CDR3 DNA is TGCAGCGTTGAAAATTCAGGCACAGATACGCAGTATTTT. As protein: CSVENSGTDTQYF.

This clone was recorded once. The chain combines TRBV5-4 with TRBJ2-5; unclear D gene. V gave up 0 bases and J gave up 2 bases, with 11 bases separating them. This CDR3 spans 15 amino acids. Germline CDR1 and CDR2: SGHNT and YYREEE (reference sequence). The CDR3 sequence is CASSLGVGGQETQYF. CDR3 nucleotides: TGTGCCAGCAGCTTGGGGGTCGGCGGTCAAGAGACCCAGTACTTC. Full variable domain (outside the CDR3, taken from reference TRBV5-4 and TRBJ2-5): ETGVTQSPTHLIKTRGQQVTLRCSSQSGHNTVSWYQQALGQGPQFIFQYYREEENGRGNFPPRFSGLQFPNYSSELNVNALELDDSALYLCASSLGVGGQETQYFGPGTRLLVL.

A few counts support this clone. This sequence joins TRBV11-1 and TRBJ2-6; TRBD2 might be the D (5 bases). V was clipped by 2 bases and J by 4 bases, with 21 bases between them. Germline loops: CDR1 SGHAT, CDR2 FQDESV (reference sequence). The length of the CDR3 is 19 residues. The CDR3 loop is CASSLSRHIETGGANVLTF. CDR3 coding DNA: TGTGCCAGCAGCTTATCCCGACACATAGAGACGGGAGGGGCCAACGTCCTGACTTTC.

The V gene is TRBV7-3, the J gene TRBJ2-2; 7 bases match TRBD2. The V gene end was trimmed by 5 bases and the J gene end by 0 bases; junction bases not matched to a gene: 3. CDR1 and CDR2 from the germline V gene are SGHTA and FQGTGA. The CDR3 totals 15 residues. CDR3 loop: CASSPGGTNTGELFF. The CDR3 DNA is TGTGCCAGCAGCCCCGGGGGGACGAACACCGGGGAGCTGTTTTTT.

The V gene is TRBV5-5, the J gene TRBJ1-2, with D perhaps matching TRBD1 (5 bases). With 7 bases removed from V and 1 base from J, the gap between germline ends came to 11 bases. This CDR3 contains 13 residues. The germline V gene encodes CDR1 SGHKS and CDR2 YYEKEE (reference sequence). The CDR3, as DNA: TGTGCCAGCGGGGCACACAATAACTATGGCTACACCTTC. This translates into CASGAHNNYGYTF.

The chain employs TRBV6-1 and TRBJ2-3; D remains ambiguous. Looked up from germline, CDR1 is MNHNS and CDR2 is SASEGT. This CDR3 has 12 residues. Between the trimmed V and J ends, which lost 8 bases and 2 bases, there was a span of 8 bases. In DNA form, the CDR3 reads TGTGCCAGCCGAAGCGACACAGATACGCAGTATTTT. Residues: CASRSDTDTQYF.

This chain joins TRBV18 and TRBJ2-2; 7 nucleotides match TRBD1. V gave up 1 base and J gave up 3 bases; unmatched junction bases: 2. Germline CDR1 is KGHSH and CDR2 is LQKENI. This CDR3 spans 15 amino acids. The CDR3 DNA sequence: TGTGCCAGCTCACCACGCCAGGGGGACACCGGGGAGCTGTTTTTT. Its translation is CASSPRQGDTGELFF.

The rearrangement joins TRBV5-1 to TRBJ2-3, with 8 nucleotides matching TRBD2. After removal of 4 bases from V and 5 bases from J, the junction contained 6 bases not matched to a gene. The CDR3 contains 14 residues. Germline CDR1 SGHRS, CDR2 YFSETQ. The CDR3 DNA reads as TGCGCCAGCAGCATCGGGGGGGCCGAAGATACGCAGTATTTT. It translates to CASSIGGAEDTQYF.

The chain couples TRBV5-1 to TRBJ1-2; TRBD1 aligns across 7 bases. The ends lost 0 bases at V and 6 bases at J; junction bases unmatched: 8. The CDR3 runs 15 residues. CDR1 is SGHRS and CDR2 is YFSETQ in the germline V gene. The CDR3 spells CASSLEGRQGDGYTF. In DNA form, the CDR3 reads TGCGCCAGCAGCTTGGAGGGGCGACAGGGAGATGGCTACACCTTC.

This clone has only one observation. The chain joins TRBV16 to TRBJ2-7, with TRBD1 matching 8 bases. The CDR3 extends over 14 amino acids. CDR1 is KGHSY and CDR2 is FQNENV in the germline V gene. V trimming: 4 bases; J trimming: 3 bases; junction bases outside the gene matches: 5. The CDR3 here is CASSPAGQVYEQYF. The DNA of the CDR3 is TGTGCCAGCAGCCCTGCGGGACAGGTCTACGAGCAGTACTTC.

The chain joins TRBV30 to TRBJ1-4; D call uncertain. Germline V gene data show CDR1 as GTSNPN and CDR2 as SVGIG (reference sequence). V was cut by 4 bases and J by 8 bases, with 11 bases left in between. There are 12 residues in the CDR3. For the CDR3, the DNA is TGTGCCTGGACTCCGGAGGAGGAAAAACTGTTTTTT. Protein sequence: CAWTPEEEKLFF.

This sequence joins TRBV9 and TRBJ2-1, with D perhaps matching TRBD1 (6 bases). Germline CDR1 and CDR2: SGDLS and YYNGEE. The CDR3 covers 16 residues. V shed 4 bases and J shed 3 bases, with 17 bases lying between them. The CDR3 reads CASSPRGRDNYNEQFF. CDR3 nucleotide sequence: TGTGCCAGCAGCCCCCGGGGAAGGGACAACTACAATGAGCAGTTCTTC.

J is TRBJ2-5 and V is TRBV7-3; D is undetermined. V was shortened by 2 bases and J by 2 bases, with 6 bases between the two germline ends. The germline CDR1 and CDR2 sequences are SGHTA and FQGTGA. The length of the CDR3 is 13 residues. CDR3 loop: CASSLLGQETQYF. The CDR3 region has the DNA TGTGCCAGCAGCTTACTCGGTCAAGAGACCCAGTACTTC.

V and J are TRBV4-1 and TRBJ1-1; 7 positions agree with TRBD1. Unmatched junction bases numbered 6, after V lost 1 base and J lost 1 base. The CDR3 is 16 residues long. The germline gives CDR1 MGHRA, CDR2 YSYEKL. The CDR3 bases are TGCGCCAGCAGCCAAGGGGACAGACACCCGAACACTGAAGCTTTCTTT. It is translated as CASSQGDRHPNTEAFF.

This chain uses TRBV5-1 with TRBJ2-2; 7 bases line up with TRBD2. Losses at the gene ends were 4 bases for V and 2 bases for J; bases not matched to a gene: 2. Germline values: CDR1 SGHRS, CDR2 YFSETQ. The length of the CDR3 is 14 residues. The CDR3 spells CASSPSGNTGELFF. As DNA, the CDR3 is TGCGCCAGCAGCCCTAGCGGAAACACCGGGGAGCTGTTTTTT. Full variable domain (rest looked up from reference TRBV5-1 and TRBJ2-2): KAGVTQTPRYLIKTRGQQVTLSCSPISGHRSVSWYQQTPGQGLQFLFEYFSETQRNKGNFPGRFSGRQFSNSRSEMNVSTLELGDSALYLCASSPSGNTGELFFGEGSRLTVL.

The chain is built from TRBV15 and TRBJ1-1; 8 bases fit TRBD1. The CDR3 has 14 amino acids. V lost 2 bases to trimming and J lost 3 bases; unmatched junction nucleotides: 2. Germline V gene lookup returns CDR1 LNHNV and CDR2 YYDKDF (reference sequence). CDR3 loop: CATSRRRGHTEAFF. The DNA for the CDR3 is TGTGCCACCAGCAGACGCAGGGGGCACACTGAAGCTTTCTTT.

This clone showed up just once. V gene TRBV19 combines with J gene TRBJ1-1; possible D gene TRBD1, 6 bases. Germline values: CDR1 LNHDA, CDR2 SQIVND (reference sequence). V lost 3 bases and J lost 1, with 12 bases in between. The CDR3 totals 15 residues. The CDR3 protein is CASSIGGGRNTEAFF. CDR3 nucleotides: TGTGCCAGTAGTATTGGGGGGGGCAGGAACACTGAAGCTTTCTTT.

This chain links TRBV7-9 with TRBJ1-1, with D unresolved. The CDR3 covers 14 residues. Between the trimmed V and J ends, which lost 1 base and 1 base, there was a span of 7 bases. Germline CDR1 and CDR2: SEHNR and FQNEAQ (reference sequence). Written as DNA, the CDR3 is TGTGCCAGCAGCTTAGGTGGAGCGAACACTGAAGCTTTCTTT. It yields the protein CASSLGGANTEAFF.

The chain recombines TRBV6-1 with TRBJ2-3, with no clear D. CDR3 length equals 16 residues. From germline, CDR1 is MNHNS and CDR2 SASEGT. Trimming took 1 base from V and 2 from J, leaving 13 bases between them. The CDR3 coding sequence is TGTGCCAGCAGTGAAGGAGTCAATCCCTCCACAGATACGCAGTATTTT. Translating gives CASSEGVNPSTDTQYF.

The chain is built from TRBV28 and TRBJ1-1; no definite D call. V was cut by 5 bases and J by 11 bases, with 21 bases left in between. Per the germline V gene, CDR1 is MDHEN and CDR2 is SYDVKM. The CDR3 has 14 residues. CDR3 DNA: TGTGCCAGCAGTACTTACGGCCCTGAGGGTAAGGCTTTCTTT. The encoded protein is CASSTYGPEGKAFF.